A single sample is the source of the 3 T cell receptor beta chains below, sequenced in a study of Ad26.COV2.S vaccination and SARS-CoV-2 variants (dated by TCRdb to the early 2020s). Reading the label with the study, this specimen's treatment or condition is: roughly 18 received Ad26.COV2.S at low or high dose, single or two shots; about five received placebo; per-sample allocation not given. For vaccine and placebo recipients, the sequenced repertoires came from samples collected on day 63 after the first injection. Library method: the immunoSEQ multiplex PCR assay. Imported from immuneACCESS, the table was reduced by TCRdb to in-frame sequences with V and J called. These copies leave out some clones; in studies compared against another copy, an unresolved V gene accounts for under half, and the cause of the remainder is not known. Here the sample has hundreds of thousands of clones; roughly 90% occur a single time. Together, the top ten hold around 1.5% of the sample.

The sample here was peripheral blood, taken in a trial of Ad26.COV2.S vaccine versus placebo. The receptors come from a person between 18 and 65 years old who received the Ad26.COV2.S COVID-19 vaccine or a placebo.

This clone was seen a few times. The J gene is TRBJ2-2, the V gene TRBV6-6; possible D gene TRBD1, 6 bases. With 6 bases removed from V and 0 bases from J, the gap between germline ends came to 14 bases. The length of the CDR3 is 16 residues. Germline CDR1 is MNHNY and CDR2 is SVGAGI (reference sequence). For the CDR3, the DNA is TGTGCCAGCAGGGGGACCGGGACAACGAACACCGGGGAGCTGTTTTTT. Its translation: CASRGTGTTNTGELFF.

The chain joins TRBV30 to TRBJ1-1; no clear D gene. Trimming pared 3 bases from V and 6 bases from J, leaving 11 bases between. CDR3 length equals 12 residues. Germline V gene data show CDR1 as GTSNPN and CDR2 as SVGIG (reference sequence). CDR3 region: CAWSHRLPEAFF. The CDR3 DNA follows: TGTGCCTGGAGCCATAGGCTTCCTGAAGCTTTCTTT.

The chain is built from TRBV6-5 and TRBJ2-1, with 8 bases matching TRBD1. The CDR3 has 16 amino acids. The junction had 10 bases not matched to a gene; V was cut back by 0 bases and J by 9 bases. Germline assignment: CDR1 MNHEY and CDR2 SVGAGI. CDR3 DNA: TGTGCCAGCAGTTACTCGCGGTTGGCAGGGGGCGTTGAGCAGTTCTTC. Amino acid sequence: CASSYSRLAGGVEQFF.